These 20 T cell receptor beta chains were sequenced from one sample in a study of OX40 agonist ivuxolimab in advanced cancers. The data were produced by immunoSEQ multiplex PCR, yet TCRdb's version contains in-frame clones alone and is incomplete. The table records 80,000 to 100,000 clones, less than 90% of them present only once. The sequencing used CD4+ or CD8+ T cells sorted from blood, collected in a trial of the OX40 agonist ivuxolimab. These receptors were taken from an adult with an advanced solid tumor such as melanoma, head and neck, liver or kidney cancer.

This CDR3 reads CASSPQGRTEAFF. For the CDR3, the DNA is TGCGCCAGCAGCCCCCAGGGGAGAACTGAAGCTTTCTTT. This sequence joins TRBV5-1 and TRBJ1-1; possible D gene TRBD1, 6 bases. Trimming left V 4 bases short and J 5 bases short, with 12 bases between. The CDR3 is 13 residues long. CDR1 is SGHRS and CDR2 is YFSETQ in the germline V gene.

The chain couples TRBV7-8 to TRBJ2-1, with a tentative D call TRBD1 (6 bases). V shed 0 bases and J shed 9 bases, with 12 bases lying between them. Germline CDR1 reads SGHVS; CDR2 reads FQNEAQ. The CDR3 extends over 14 amino acids. CDR3 DNA: TGTGCCAGCAGCTTAGCCGGACGCAGGGGTGAGCAGTTCTTC. This gives the protein CASSLAGRRGEQFF.

This chain links TRBV6-5 with TRBJ2-6; a weak D match, TRBD2 (5 bases). V was cut by 2 bases and J by 2 bases, with 7 bases left in between. The CDR3 loop spans 15 amino acids. Germline loops: CDR1 MNHEY, CDR2 SVGAGI. The DNA for the CDR3 is TGTGCCAGCAGTTACGCCGGGGCTGGGGCCAACGTCCTGACTTTC. The encoded protein is CASSYAGAGANVLTF.

This chain links TRBV28 with TRBJ1-6; D gene uncertain. The ends were cut back, 7 bases at V and 3 bases at J, with 16 bases in the middle. The CDR3 covers 16 residues. The germline V gene has CDR1 MDHEN and CDR2 SYDVKM. The CDR3, as DNA: TGTGCCAGCACCTCAGTTGGAGAGGGCTATAATTCACCCCTCCACTTT. Protein product: CASTSVGEGYNSPLHF.

This clone occurred a few times. Other DNA sequences in this sample translate to the same CDR3. The chain joins TRBV5-1 to TRBJ2-2, with TRBD2 identical over 7 bases. The CDR3 contains 15 residues. CDR1 is SGHRS and CDR2 is YFSETQ in the germline V gene. The J segment lost 2 bases and the V segment lost 5 bases, leaving 6 bases of the junction unmatched. CDR3 loop: CASRSGLGNTGELFF. The CDR3 DNA sequence: TGCGCCAGCAGGTCCGGACTAGGAAACACCGGGGAGCTGTTTTTT.

J is TRBJ2-2 and V is TRBV27; D unclear. The CDR3 contains 16 residues. V dropped 2 bases and J dropped 4 bases, with 14 bases sitting between them. CDR1 MNHEY and CDR2 SMNVEV come from the germline V gene (reference sequence). The DNA for the CDR3 is TGTGCCAGCAGTTTAAGACCCCCCCCGGGCACCGGGGAGCTGTTTTTT. Translated: CASSLRPPPGTGELFF.

The chain recombines TRBV27 with TRBJ2-3, with TRBD1 matching over 8 bases. V lost 5 bases, J lost 3 bases, and 4 bases stayed unmatched. This CDR3 is built from 14 residues. Looked up from germline, CDR1 is MNHEY and CDR2 is SMNVEV (reference sequence). In DNA, the CDR3 is TGTGCCAGCAGTCCCAGGACAGGGACAGATACGCAGTATTTT. This codes for CASSPRTGTDTQYF.

The table lists this clone with a count of one. This chain joins TRBV5-1 and TRBJ1-1; 7 bases line up with TRBD1. Losses at the gene ends were 4 bases for V and 4 bases for J; bases not matched to a gene: 7. CDR3 length equals 14 residues. The germline gives CDR1 SGHRS, CDR2 YFSETQ. As DNA, the CDR3 is TGCGCCAGCAGCCCACAGGGGTTGGGCACTGAAGCTTTCTTT. Translation gives CASSPQGLGTEAFF.

The genes are TRBV7-7 and TRBJ2-1; D not resolved. The CDR3 extends over 13 amino acids. Germline V lookup: CDR1 SSHAT, CDR2 FNYEAQ (reference sequence). Trimming took 1 base from V and 9 from J, leaving 10 bases between them. The CDR3 spells CASSLDSAAEQFF. The CDR3 nucleotides read TGTGCCAGCAGCTTAGACAGCGCGGCTGAGCAGTTCTTC.

The gene calls are TRBV2 and TRBJ1-4; D call uncertain. V lost 5 bases to trimming and J lost 1 base, with 8 bases between them. Germline V gene sequence: CDR1 SNHLY, CDR2 FYNNEI. This CDR3 has 14 amino acids. This CDR3 reads CASSQSITNEKLFF. In DNA form, the CDR3 reads TGTGCCAGCAGTCAGAGTATAACTAATGAAAAACTGTTTTTT. Full variable domain (missing parts from reference TRBV2 and TRBJ1-4): EPEVTQTPSHQVTQMGQEVILRCVPISNHLYFYWYRQILGQKVEFLVSFYNNEISEKSEIFDDQFSVERPDGSNFTLKIRSTKLEDSAMYFCASSQSITNEKLFFGSGTQLSVL.

The rearrangement joins TRBV19 to TRBJ1-2, with TRBD1 identical over 8 bases. Germline values: CDR1 LNHDA, CDR2 SQIVND (reference sequence). J was trimmed by 7 bases and V by 5 bases; bases with no gene match: 12. The CDR3 runs 15 residues. This chain's CDR3 is CASSPRTGIARGYTF. The CDR3 DNA sequence: TGTGCCAGTAGTCCCCGGACAGGGATCGCTCGTGGCTACACCTTC.

Here the CDR3 DNA reads TGTGCCAGCTCACCGTATGGAGTTGTCCCAGGGGGAACTGAAGCTTTCTTT. Its protein is CASSPYGVVPGGTEAFF. The rearrangement joins TRBV18 to TRBJ1-1; 7 nucleotides line up with TRBD1. V was pared by 3 bases and J by 5 bases, with 15 bases of the junction left unmatched. This CDR3 comprises 17 residues. The germline V gene encodes CDR1 KGHSH and CDR2 LQKENI.

The chain joins TRBV6-6 to TRBJ1-5; TRBD1 aligns across 8 bases. Per the germline V gene, CDR1 is MNHNY and CDR2 is SVGAGI (reference sequence). V lost 6 bases, J lost 2 bases, and 6 bases stayed unmatched. The CDR3 consists of 15 residues. The CDR3 region is CASRRTGFGNQPQHF. The DNA of the CDR3 is TGTGCCAGCAGACGGACAGGGTTTGGCAATCAGCCCCAGCATTTT.

The rearrangement joins TRBV6-5 to TRBJ1-3, with unresolved D. Trimming shortened V by 10 bases and J by 0 bases, and 13 bases separated the two germline ends. CDR3 length: 14 amino acids. CDR1 and CDR2 (germline): MNHEY, SVGAGI. The CDR3 here is CATWTPNSGNTIYF. Here the CDR3 DNA reads TGTGCCACCTGGACGCCGAACTCTGGAAACACCATATATTTT.

The chain employs TRBV11-2 and TRBJ2-2; the D call may be TRBD1 or TRBD2 (5 bases each). The CDR3 consists of 15 residues. Deletions cut 7 bases from V and 5 bases from J, with 17 bases between. The germline CDR1 and CDR2 sequences are SGHAT and FQNNGV. The CDR3 DNA is TGTGCCAGCATACCTGGGGGTAGGAATACCGGGGAGCTGTTTTTT. Translated, it gives CASIPGGRNTGELFF.

The rearrangement uses TRBV27 and TRBJ2-7; 10 bases line up with TRBD1. The CDR3 runs 16 residues. CDR1 is MNHEY and CDR2 is SMNVEV in the germline V gene (reference sequence). V lost 5 bases, J lost 6 bases, and 13 bases stayed unmatched. CDR3 nucleotide sequence: TGTGCCAGCAGTCGACCCCGGGACAGGGGTTCATTCGAGCAGTACTTC. This translates into CASSRPRDRGSFEQYF.

The chain links TRBV6-1 to TRBJ2-3; maybe TRBD2 (5 bases). The germline V and J ends were trimmed by 7 bases and 2 bases, with 13 bases remaining between them. The CDR3 sequence is 14 residues long. Germline V gives CDR1 MNHNS, CDR2 SASEGT. Written as DNA, the CDR3 is TGTGCCAGCATGGGCACGGGGATCACAGATACGCAGTATTTT. Translation gives CASMGTGITDTQYF.

The chain joins TRBV28 to TRBJ2-5; the D gene is possibly TRBD1 (6 bases). Trimming took off 5 bases at V and 5 bases at J, with 9 bases between the two ends. This CDR3 spans 12 amino acids. Germline V lookup: CDR1 MDHEN, CDR2 SYDVKM. CDR3 region: CASSGRGETQYF. CDR3 nucleotides: TGTGCCAGCAGTGGTAGGGGGGAGACCCAGTACTTC.

The chain carries TRBV9 and TRBJ1-5, with a possible D match to TRBD1 (5 bases). The CDR3 covers 13 residues. Trimming took 4 bases from V and 6 from J, leaving 11 bases between them. Germline CDR1 reads SGDLS; CDR2 reads YYNGEE. The CDR3 coding sequence is TGTGCCAGCAGCACGTGGGGCGGTCAGCCCCAGCATTTT. This sequence encodes CASSTWGGQPQHF. Supplemented by reference TRBV9 and TRBJ1-5, the full variable domain reads DSGVTQTPKHLITATGQRVTLRCSPRSGDLSVYWYQQSLDQGLQFLIQYYNGEERAKGNILERFSAQQFPDLHSELNLSSLELGDSALYFCASSTWGGQPQHFGDGTRLSIL.

About this clone: At one end, the junction sequence differs from germline, possibly due to a read error. Other DNA variants within this sample encode the same CDR3. This chain links TRBV19 with TRBJ1-5; 10 nucleotides match TRBD1. CDR1 is LNHDA, CDR2 SQIVND, per germline (reference sequence). The CDR3 loop spans 15 amino acids. The DNA of the CDR3 is TGTGCCAGTAGTACAGGACAGGGGGGCAACCAGCCCCAGCATTTT. It codes for CASSTGQGGNQPQHF. Complete variable domain (other parts from reference TRBV19 and TRBJ1-5): DGGITQSPKYLFRKEGQNVTLSCEQNLNHDAMYWYRQDPGQGLRLIYYSQIVNDFQKGDIAEGYSVSREKKESFPLTVTSAQKNPTAFYLCASSTGQGGNQPQHFGDGTRLSIL.